These 4 T cell receptor beta chains came from one sample sequenced in a study of spatial heterogeneity in lung cancer. The time point: blood at routine non-recurrence follow-up after resection. TCRdb independently ran MiXCR on the 5' RACE reads; one entry per CDR3 protein. The sample lists about 94,000 distinct CDR3 sequences, just under 20% occurring once. The sample consisted of PBMCs, taken at follow-up. These receptors originate from a male donor with early-stage non-small cell lung cancer.

V gene TRBV20-1 combines with J gene TRBJ1-1; TRBD1 aligns across 8 bases. V was pared by 1 base and J by 5 bases, with 6 bases of the junction left unmatched. Germline CDR1 DFQATT, CDR2 SNEGSKA (reference sequence). The CDR3 is made up of 14 amino acids. The DNA for the CDR3 is TGCAGTGCTAGAGGACAGGGGAGATGGACTGAAGCTTTCTTT. This sequence encodes CSARGQGRWTEAFF.

The chain combines TRBV3-1 with TRBJ2-2, with D possibly TRBD2 on 6 matching bases. Germline V gene sequence: CDR1 LGHDT, CDR2 YNNKEL (reference sequence). The CDR3 has 16 residues. Trimming stripped 2 bases from V and 4 bases from J, with 14 bases between. CDR3 region: CASSQPSEVTTGELFF. The CDR3 DNA follows: TGTGCCAGCAGCCAACCTAGCGAGGTCACCACCGGGGAGCTGTTTTTT.

V usage is TRBV5-1 and J usage is TRBJ2-2; 7 positions match TRBD1. The CDR3 has 15 amino acids. After removal of 2 bases from V and 2 bases from J, the junction contained 3 bases not matched to a gene. Germline V gene lookup returns CDR1 SGHRS and CDR2 YFSETQ. The CDR3 DNA sequence: TGCGCCAGCAGCTTTACAGGGGTCAACACCGGGGAGCTGTTTTTT. Protein sequence: CASSFTGVNTGELFF. The entire variable domain, with the rest obtained from reference TRBV5-1 and TRBJ2-2, is as follows: KAGVTQTPRYLIKTRGQQVTLSCSPISGHRSVSWYQQTPGQGLQFLFEYFSETQRNKGNFPGRFSGRQFSNSRSEMNVSTLELGDSALYLCASSFTGVNTGELFFGEGSRLTVL.

The chain couples TRBV15 to TRBJ1-4; D is unclear. The germline gives CDR1 LNHNV, CDR2 YYDKDF (reference sequence). Between the trimmed V and J ends, which lost 1 base and 0 bases, there was a span of 6 bases. The CDR3 consists of 15 residues. The CDR3 nucleotides read TGTGCCACCAGCAGAGGTGGAGCAACTAATGAAAAACTGTTTTTT. Translating it yields CATSRGGATNEKLFF.